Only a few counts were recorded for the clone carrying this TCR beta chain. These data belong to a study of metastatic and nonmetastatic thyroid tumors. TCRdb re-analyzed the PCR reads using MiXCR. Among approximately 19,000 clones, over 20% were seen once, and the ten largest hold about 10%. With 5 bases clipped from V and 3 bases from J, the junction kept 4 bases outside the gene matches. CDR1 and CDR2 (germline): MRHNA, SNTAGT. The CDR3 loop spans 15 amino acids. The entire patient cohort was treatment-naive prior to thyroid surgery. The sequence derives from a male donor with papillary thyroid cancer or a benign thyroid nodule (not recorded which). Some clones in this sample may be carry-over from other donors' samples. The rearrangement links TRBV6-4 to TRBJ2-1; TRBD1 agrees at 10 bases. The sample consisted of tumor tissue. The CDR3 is CASSPGQGDYNEQFF. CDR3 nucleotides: TGTGCCAGCAGTCCTGGACAGGGGGACTACAATGAGCAGTTCTTC.